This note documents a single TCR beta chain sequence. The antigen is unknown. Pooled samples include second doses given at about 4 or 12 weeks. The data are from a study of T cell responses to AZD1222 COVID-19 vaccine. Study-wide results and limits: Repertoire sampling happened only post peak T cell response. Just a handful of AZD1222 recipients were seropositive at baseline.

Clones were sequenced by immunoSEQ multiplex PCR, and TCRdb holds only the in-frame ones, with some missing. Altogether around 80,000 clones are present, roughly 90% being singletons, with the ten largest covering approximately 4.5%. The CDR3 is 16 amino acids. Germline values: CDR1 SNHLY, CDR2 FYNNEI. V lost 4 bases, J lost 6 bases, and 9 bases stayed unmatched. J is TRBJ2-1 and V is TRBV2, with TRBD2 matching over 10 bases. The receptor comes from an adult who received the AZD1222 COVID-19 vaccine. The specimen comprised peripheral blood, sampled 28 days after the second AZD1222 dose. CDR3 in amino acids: CASSGASGSPSNEQFF. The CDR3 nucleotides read TGTGCCAGCAGTGGGGCTAGCGGGAGTCCCTCCAATGAGCAGTTCTTC.